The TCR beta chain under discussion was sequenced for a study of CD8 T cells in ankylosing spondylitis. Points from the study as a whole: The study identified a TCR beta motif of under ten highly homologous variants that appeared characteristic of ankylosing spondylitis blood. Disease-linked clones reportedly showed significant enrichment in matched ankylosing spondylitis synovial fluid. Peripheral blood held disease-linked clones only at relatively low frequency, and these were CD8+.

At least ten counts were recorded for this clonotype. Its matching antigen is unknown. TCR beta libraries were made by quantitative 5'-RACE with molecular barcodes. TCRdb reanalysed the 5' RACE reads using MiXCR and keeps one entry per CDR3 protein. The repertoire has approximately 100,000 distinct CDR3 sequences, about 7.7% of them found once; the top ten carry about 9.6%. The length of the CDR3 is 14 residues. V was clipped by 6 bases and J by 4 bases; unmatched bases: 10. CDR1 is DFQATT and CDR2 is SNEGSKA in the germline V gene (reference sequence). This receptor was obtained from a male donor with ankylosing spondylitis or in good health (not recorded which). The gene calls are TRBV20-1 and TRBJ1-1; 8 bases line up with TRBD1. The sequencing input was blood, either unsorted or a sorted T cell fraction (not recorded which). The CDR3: CSADLQGGGTEAFF. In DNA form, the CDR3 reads TGCAGTGCCGACTTACAGGGGGGTGGCACTGAAGCTTTCTTT.